The 13 T cell receptor beta chains below come from one sample, sequenced in a study of cytomegalovirus exposure and HLA in healthy donors. Use of 60 Vbeta and 13 Jbeta primers characterized the PCR. Repertoires were generated with immunoSEQ multiplex PCR, while TCRdb's copy carries only in-frame clones and drops some. This sample yields about 150,000 clones, of which more than 75% are seen a single time; roughly 7.1% belongs to the top ten. The sequenced material came from PBMCs. These receptors were taken from a man aged 30-40 years in good health and CMV-seropositive.

A few counts support this clone. The rearrangement joins TRBV4-1 to TRBJ1-1; D is undetermined. The CDR3 is made up of 14 amino acids. Germline V gene data show CDR1 as MGHRA and CDR2 as YSYEKL. Trimming shortened V by 0 bases and J by 5 bases, and 10 bases separated the two germline ends. The CDR3: CASSQDRGWTEAFF. CDR3 DNA: TGCGCCAGCAGCCAAGATCGAGGGTGGACTGAAGCTTTCTTT.

V usage is TRBV11-3 and J usage is TRBJ2-5, with D maybe TRBD1 (6 bases). CDR1 and CDR2 (germline): SGHNT, YENEEA. The CDR3 runs to 15 residues. V lost 3 bases and J lost 0, with 11 bases in between. The CDR3 bases are TGTGCCAGCAGCTTGGGACACCCGTACCAAGAGACCCAGTACTTC. This translates into CASSLGHPYQETQYF.

This clone was seen only a few times. The chain is built from TRBV5-4 and TRBJ2-3, with a weak D call TRBD1 (5 bases). Trimming removed 0 bases at V and 0 bases at J, with 8 bases between. The CDR3 has 15 residues. Germline loops: CDR1 SGHNT, CDR2 YYREEE (reference sequence). CDR3 in amino acids: CASSLDRRSTDTQYF. CDR3 in DNA: TGTGCCAGCAGCTTGGACAGGAGAAGCACAGATACGCAGTATTTT.

V is TRBV20-1 and J is TRBJ1-1; D not certain. Per the germline V gene, CDR1 is DFQATT and CDR2 is SNEGSKA (reference sequence). The V end lost 6 bases, the J end lost 1 base, and 6 bases lay between the germline ends. The CDR3 extends over 11 amino acids. Here the CDR3 DNA reads TGCAGTGCCCACAGGAACACTGAAGCTTTCTTT. Protein product: CSAHRNTEAFF.

The rearrangement joins TRBV7-9 to TRBJ1-4; D gene ambiguous. The V end was cut by 5 bases, the J end by 0 bases, with 13 bases between. Looked up from germline, CDR1 is SEHNR and CDR2 is FQNEAQ (reference sequence). The CDR3 sequence is 16 residues long. This CDR3 reads CASSPGEGTTNEKLFF. DNA for the CDR3: TGTGCCAGCAGCCCCGGGGAGGGAACAACTAATGAAAAACTGTTTTTT.

The chain is built from TRBV19 and TRBJ1-1; 12 bases match TRBD1. Germline lookup yields CDR1 LNHDA and CDR2 SQIVND (reference sequence). With V trimmed by 2 bases and J by 1 base, 11 bases remained unmatched. The CDR3 is made up of 19 amino acids. CDR3 sequence: CASSIIRGTGGSGNTEAFF. The CDR3 region has the DNA TGTGCCAGTAGTATAATTCGGGGGACAGGGGGCTCTGGGAACACTGAAGCTTTCTTT.

This rearrangement joins TRBV19 to TRBJ1-5, with D perhaps TRBD1 (5 bases). From germline, CDR1 is LNHDA and CDR2 SQIVND (reference sequence). CDR3 length: 15 amino acids. V lost 6 bases and J lost 3, with 15 bases in between. CDR3 region: CASSPQGTFNQPQHF. CDR3 bases: TGTGCCAGTAGCCCCCAGGGAACCTTCAATCAGCCCCAGCATTTT.

V gene TRBV7-6 combines with J gene TRBJ2-5; the match to TRBD1 covers 12 bases. Trimming at V came to 5 bases and at J to 5 bases, leaving 6 bases not matched to a gene. Germline V gene sequence: CDR1 SGHVS, CDR2 FNYEAQ. The CDR3 contains 15 residues. This chain's CDR3 is CASSAGTGGGETQYF. In nucleotides, the CDR3 is TGTGCCAGCAGCGCCGGGACAGGGGGCGGCGAGACCCAGTACTTC.

Written as DNA, the CDR3 is TGTGCCAGCAGCTTTTACGGACAGGGGAATCAGCCCCAGCATTTT. Amino acid sequence: CASSFYGQGNQPQHF. The V call is TRBV5-6, the J call TRBJ1-5; the match to TRBD1 covers 9 bases. The germline V gene encodes CDR1 SGHDT and CDR2 YYEEEE. V was pared by 2 bases and J by 4 bases, with 4 bases of the junction left unmatched. The CDR3 has 15 amino acids.

The rearrangement links TRBV20-1 to TRBJ2-1, with a weak D call TRBD2 (6 bases). The germline gives CDR1 DFQATT, CDR2 SNEGSKA (reference sequence). The CDR3 has 11 amino acids. V lost 6 bases, J lost 7 bases, and 10 bases lay in between. CDR3 bases: TGCAGTGCCCTGACTAGAAATGAGCAGTTCTTC. It codes for CSALTRNEQFF.

The V gene is TRBV7-9, the J gene TRBJ2-3, with TRBD2 identical over 11 bases. The junction had 13 bases not matched to a gene; V was cut back by 5 bases and J by 6 bases. There are 17 residues in the CDR3. CDR1 SEHNR and CDR2 FQNEAQ come from the germline V gene (reference sequence). The CDR3 nucleotides read TGTGCCAGCAGCCCCCAAATAGCGGGAGGGATGGTGGATACGCAGTATTTT. Amino acids: CASSPQIAGGMVDTQYF.

The chain is built from TRBV7-9 and TRBJ2-7; 7 bases match TRBD1. V was pared by 4 bases and J by 9 bases, with 12 bases of the junction left unmatched. Germline V gene data show CDR1 as SEHNR and CDR2 as FQNEAQ (reference sequence). This CDR3 is 14 amino acids long. The CDR3 sequence is CASSSQTGLRWQYF. For the CDR3, the DNA is TGTGCCAGCAGCTCACAGACAGGGCTACGATGGCAGTACTTC.

This sequence joins TRBV15 and TRBJ2-1, with 9 bases that match TRBD2. V was clipped by 0 bases and J by 7 bases; unmatched bases: 7. CDR1 and CDR2 from the germline V gene are LNHNV and YYDKDF (reference sequence). This CDR3 has 16 amino acids. The DNA for the CDR3 is TGTGCCACCAGCAGAGATTATGACCTAGCGGGGAATGAGCAGTTCTTC. Translated: CATSRDYDLAGNEQFF.